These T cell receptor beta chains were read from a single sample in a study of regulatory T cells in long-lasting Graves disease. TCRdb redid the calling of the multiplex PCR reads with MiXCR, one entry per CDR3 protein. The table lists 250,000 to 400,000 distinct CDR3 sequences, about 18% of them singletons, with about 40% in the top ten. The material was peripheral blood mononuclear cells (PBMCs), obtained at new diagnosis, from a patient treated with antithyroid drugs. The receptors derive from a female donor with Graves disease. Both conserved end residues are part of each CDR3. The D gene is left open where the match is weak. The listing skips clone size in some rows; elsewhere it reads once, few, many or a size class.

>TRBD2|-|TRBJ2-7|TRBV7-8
TGTGCCAGCAGCCAAGCGGGAGGGCTCTACGAGCAGTACTTC
CASSQAGGLYEQYF
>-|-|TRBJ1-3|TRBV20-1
TGCAGTGCTGACCTCGGGGGCGTCTCTGGAAACACCATATATTTT
CSADLGGVSGNTIYF
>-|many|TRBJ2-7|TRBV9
TGTGCCAGCAGCGTAGTGAGTGAAGGGGCAGGAGAGCAGTACTTC
CASSVVSEGAGEQYF
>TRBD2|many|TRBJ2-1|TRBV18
TGTGCCAGCTCACGGGCTAGCGGGAACAATGAGCAGTTCTTC
CASSRASGNNEQFF
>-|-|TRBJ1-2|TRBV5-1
TGCGCCAGCAGAGGACAAACCCTTACTAACTATGGCTACACCTTC
CASRGQTLTNYGYTF
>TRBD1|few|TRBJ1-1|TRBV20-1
TGCAGTGCCTACCGACAGGGCGTGCACTCTGAAGCTTTCTTT
CSAYRQGVHSEAFF
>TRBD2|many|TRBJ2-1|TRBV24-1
TGTGCCACCACGTCTAGCGGGAGCGCCGATGAGCAGTTCTTC
CATTSSGSADEQFF
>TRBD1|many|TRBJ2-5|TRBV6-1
TGTGCCAGCAGTGACTCCCCGGGACAGATGGAGACCCAGTACTTC
CASSDSPGQMETQYF
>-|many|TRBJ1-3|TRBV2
TGTGCCAGCAGTGAAGTCCTATGGGGGAGTAACCCAGGAAACACCATATATTTT
CASSEVLWGSNPGNTIYF
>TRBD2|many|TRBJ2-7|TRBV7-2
TGTGCCAGCAGCTTTTTAGCGGGAGGGCCGACTTTCAACGAGCAGTACTTC
CASSFLAGGPTFNEQYF
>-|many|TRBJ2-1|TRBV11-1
TGTGCCAGCAGCAGGGAAGGTTGGAACAATGAGCAGTTCTTC
CASSREGWNNEQFF
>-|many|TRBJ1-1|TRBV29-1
TGCAGCGTTGAAAGGGGATCGGAGTGGGACACTGAAGCTTTCTTT
CSVERGSEWDTEAFF
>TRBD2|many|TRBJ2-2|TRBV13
TGTGCCAGCAGCATCGGGACTAGCGGGATTACCGGGGAGCTGTTTTTT
CASSIGTSGITGELFF
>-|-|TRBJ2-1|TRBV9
TGTGCCAGCAGCGTAGGGAGAGGGGAGCAGTTCTTC
CASSVGRGEQFF
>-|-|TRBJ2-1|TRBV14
TGTGCCAGCAGCCAATCGGTCGGGAACCCCTACAATGAGCAGTTCTTC
CASSQSVGNPYNEQFF
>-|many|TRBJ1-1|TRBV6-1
TGTGCCAGCAGTGAAGTAGGGCCAGATGGGGAAGCTTTCTTT
CASSEVGPDGEAFF
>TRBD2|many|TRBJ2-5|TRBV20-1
TGCAGTGCAAACCTAGCGGGAGACCAAGGGAAGACCCAGTACTTC
CSANLAGDQGKTQYF
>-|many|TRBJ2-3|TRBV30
-
CAWGPGTAGPYF
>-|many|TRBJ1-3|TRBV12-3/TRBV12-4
TGTGCCAGCAGTTCAACCCCTGGACACTCTGGAAACACCATATATTTT
CASSSTPGHSGNTIYF
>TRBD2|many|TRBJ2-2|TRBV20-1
TGCAGTGCCCGACCTCCAGGACTAGCGGGAGTGATCGGGGAGCTGTTTTTT
CSARPPGLAGVIGELFF
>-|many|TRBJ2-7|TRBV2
TGTGCCAGCATTCAAGGAACACGTCAGTGGAGCTCCTACGAGCAGTACTTC
CASIQGTRQWSSYEQYF
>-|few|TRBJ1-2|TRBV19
TGTGCCAGTAGTAGAAAAGAGGGCGCAGGCTCCCATGGCTACACCTTC
CASSRKEGAGSHGYTF